A single sample gave rise to the 22 T cell receptor beta chains below, sequenced in a study of breast tumors, draining lymph nodes, adjacent tissues. Axillary draining lymph nodes of breast cancer patients supplied the node samples. TCRdb reprocessed the multiplex PCR reads via MiXCR and lists one record per CDR3 protein. Of over 150,000 distinct CDR3 sequences in the sample, around 33% were seen once. What was sequenced was axillary lymph node tissue. Source of these receptors: a female donor with breast cancer. Some clones in this sample may be carry-over from other donors' samples.

This clonotype showed up many times. The gene calls are TRBV7-2 and TRBJ2-2, with a weak D call TRBD1 (5 bases). V lost 1 base to trimming and J lost 3 bases, with 9 bases between them. The germline gives CDR1 SGHTA, CDR2 FQGNSA. The CDR3 is 15 residues long. CDR3 protein: CASSLEQGDTGELFF. In DNA form, the CDR3 reads TGTGCCAGCAGCTTAGAGCAGGGTGACACCGGGGAGCTGTTTTTT.

Remarks on this clonotype: This clone may be a read error of a much larger clone one base away. The chain employs TRBV12-3 or TRBV12-4 and TRBJ2-5; D may be TRBD1 (5 bases). This CDR3 contains 16 residues. The CDR3 nucleotides are TGTGCCAGCAGTCCTAGGGGCAATCTGTACCAAGAGACCCGGTACTTC. Translation: CASSPRGNLYQETRYF.

This clonotype was counted ten times or more. J is TRBJ2-1 and V is TRBV7-3; D is perhaps TRBD1 (5 bases). This CDR3 region has 13 residues. V was shortened by 4 bases and J by 5 bases, with 9 bases between the two germline ends. Germline values: CDR1 SGHTA, CDR2 FQGTGA. CDR3 residues: CASSYDSNNEQFF. The CDR3 DNA reads as TGTGCCAGCAGCTACGACAGCAACAATGAGCAGTTCTTC.

This clonotype was seen repeatedly, ten times or more. The V call is TRBV14, the J call TRBJ2-5; TRBD1 might be the D (5 bases). Deletions cut 3 bases from V and 3 bases from J, with 14 bases between. The V gene's germline CDR1 is SGHDN and CDR2 FVKESK. The CDR3 is made up of 15 amino acids. The CDR3 DNA follows: TGTGCCAGCAGCCACATAGGGGCAGGGAAAGAGACCCAGTACTTC. Amino acid sequence: CASSHIGAGKETQYF.

This clonotype was found many times. The chain joins TRBV30 to TRBJ1-2, with D maybe TRBD1 (5 bases). The CDR3 spans 13 residues. CDR1 and CDR2 from the germline V gene are GTSNPN and SVGIG (reference sequence). Trimming stripped 2 bases from V and 8 bases from J, with 15 bases between. In DNA, the CDR3 is TGTGCCTGGAGTCCCGCCGGGGACTGGGGCTACACCTTC. Its protein product is CAWSPAGDWGYTF.

This clonotype was recorded at least ten times. This rearrangement joins TRBV6-1 to TRBJ2-3; TRBD2 matches at 12 bases. CDR1 and CDR2 from the germline V gene are MNHNS and SASEGT. CDR3 length: 18 amino acids. The V gene end was trimmed by 4 bases and the J gene end by 2 bases; junction bases not matched to a gene: 10. In DNA form, the CDR3 reads TGTGCCAGCAGTGTCAGCCTAGCGGGGGGGCCAGCCACAGATACGCAGTATTTT. It specifies CASSVSLAGGPATDTQYF.

This clonotype was seen repeatedly, ten times or more. The V gene is TRBV2, the J gene TRBJ1-2; D is unresolved. CDR3 length equals 14 residues. Germline CDR1 SNHLY, CDR2 FYNNEI. The germline V and J ends were trimmed by 1 base and 8 bases, with 14 bases remaining between them. The CDR3 reads CASSEEVRLGGYTF. The CDR3 bases are TGTGCCAGCAGTGAAGAGGTCCGCTTAGGAGGCTACACCTTC.

V usage is TRBV7-9 and J usage is TRBJ1-2; perhaps TRBD1 as D (5 bases). V lost 4 bases and J 3 bases, leaving 21 bases between the germline ends. Germline values: CDR1 SEHNR, CDR2 FQNEAQ (reference sequence). The CDR3 has 17 amino acids. For the CDR3, the DNA is TGTGCCAGCAGCTCCGGTAGGGGCCCTGCGCAGTACTATGGCTACACCTTC. Translating it yields CASSSGRGPAQYYGYTF.

There are many counts of this clonotype. The chain couples TRBV2 to TRBJ1-6; tentatively, D is TRBD1 (6 bases). V lost 11 bases and J 9 bases, leaving 20 bases between the germline ends. The CDR3 spans 14 residues. Looked up from germline, CDR1 is SNHLY and CDR2 is FYNNEI. The CDR3 here is CAARGRGYVSPLHF. The CDR3 DNA reads as TGTGCCGCCCGTGGGAGGGGGTACGTTTCACCCCTCCACTTT. Drawing the rest from reference TRBV2 and TRBJ1-6, the complete variable domain is EPEVTQTPSHQVTQMGQEVILRCVPISNHLYFYWYRQILGQKVEFLVSFYNNEISEKSEIFDDQFSVERPDGSNFTLKIRSTKLEDSAMYFCAARGRGYVSPLHFGNGTRLTVT.

This clonotype appeared many times. The chain links TRBV28 to TRBJ2-5, with D unclear. Germline V gene data show CDR1 as MDHEN and CDR2 as SYDVKM. The V and J ends lost 1 base and 2 bases respectively, with 8 bases between them. The CDR3 runs to 14 residues. The CDR3 DNA sequence: TGTGCCAGCAGTTTATTGGACCTTCAAGAGACCCAGTACTTC. This encodes CASSLLDLQETQYF.

The chain has TRBV5-1 and TRBJ2-4; D remains ambiguous. V lost 3 bases to trimming and J lost 8 bases, with 9 bases between them. This CDR3 spans 12 amino acids. Germline values: CDR1 SGHRS, CDR2 YFSETQ. The CDR3 is CASSSDRDIQYF. Here the CDR3 DNA reads TGCGCCAGCAGCTCGGACCGAGACATTCAGTACTTC. Based on the CDR3 plus reference TRBV5-1 and TRBJ2-4, the full variable domain is KAGVTQTPRYLIKTRGQQVTLSCSPISGHRSVSWYQQTPGQGLQFLFEYFSETQRNKGNFPGRFSGRQFSNSRSEMNVSTLELGDSALYLCASSSDRDIQYFGAGTRLSVL.

The chain links TRBV7-3 to TRBJ1-5, with D tentatively TRBD1 (5 bases). Trimming shortened V by 6 bases and J by 3 bases, and 24 bases separated the two germline ends. Germline CDR1 reads SGHTA; CDR2 reads FQGTGA. CDR3 length: 18 amino acids. In DNA, the CDR3 is TGTGCCAGCAGTTTGCTACAACAGGTATGGGTTATCAATCAGCCCCAGCATTTT. Its protein product is CASSLLQQVWVINQPQHF.

On this clonotype: This may arise from a read error, as a much more abundant clone is one base away. The chain joins TRBV30 to TRBJ2-7; 7 bases map to TRBD2. The CDR3 runs 13 residues. Looked up from germline, CDR1 is GTSNPN and CDR2 is SVGIG (reference sequence). CDR3: CTWSPSREHEQYF. As DNA, the CDR3 is TGTACCTGGAGCCCATCGCGGGAGCACGAGCAGTACTTC.

This clonotype has a count of ten or more. The rearrangement joins TRBV29-1 to TRBJ2-5; D not certain. This CDR3 spans 13 amino acids. V was clipped by 3 bases and J by 4 bases, with 12 bases between them. The germline gives CDR1 SQVTM, CDR2 ANQGSEA. CDR3 loop: CSVEVGIGETQYF. The CDR3 DNA is TGCAGCGTTGAGGTTGGTATAGGAGAGACCCAGTACTTC.

The rearrangement joins TRBV20-1 to TRBJ2-3, with 11 bases matching TRBD2. Unmatched junction bases numbered 5, after V lost 6 bases and J lost 6 bases. This CDR3 is 13 amino acids long. CDR1 DFQATT and CDR2 SNEGSKA come from the germline V gene (reference sequence). In nucleotides, the CDR3 is TGCAGTGCCATTAGCGGGAGGGGCGATACGCAGTATTTT. The encoded protein is CSAISGRGDTQYF.

This clonotype has a count of ten or more. The V gene is TRBV12-3 or TRBV12-4, the J gene TRBJ1-4; D is ambiguous. The ends were cut back, 2 bases at V and 12 bases at J, with 13 bases in the middle. The CDR3 contains 13 residues. The CDR3 loop is CASSLFDGGELFF. For the CDR3, the DNA is TGTGCCAGCAGTTTATTTGACGGTGGAGAACTGTTTTTT.

This clonotype occurred many times. The V gene is TRBV3-1, the J gene TRBJ1-3; D ambiguous. Germline CDR1 LGHDT, CDR2 YNNKEL (reference sequence). V dropped 1 base and J dropped 8 bases, with 6 bases sitting between them. This CDR3 contains 12 residues. The CDR3 region is CASSQADHTIYF. The CDR3 DNA sequence: TGTGCCAGCAGCCAAGCTGACCACACCATATATTTT.

Comments on this clonotype: One base away lies a much larger clone, so this may be a sequencing read error. The J gene is TRBJ2-5, the V gene TRBV6-1, with D possibly being TRBD1 or TRBD2 (6 bases each). V was pared by 7 bases and J by 4 bases, with 19 bases between. Germline lookup yields CDR1 MNHNS and CDR2 SASEGT. CDR3 length: 15 amino acids. The CDR3: CASNRGSGARETQYF. The CDR3 DNA reads as TGTGCCAGCAACCGGGGTTCGGGGGCGCGAGAGACCCAGTACTTC.

The genes are TRBV7-9 and TRBJ1-6; maybe TRBD1 (5 bases). Between the trimmed V and J ends, which lost 1 base and 9 bases, there was a span of 16 bases. CDR3 length equals 16 residues. CDR1 SEHNR and CDR2 FQNEAQ come from the germline V gene (reference sequence). DNA for the CDR3: TGTGCCAGCAGCTTAGAGTGGGGGGGACTGGGTTCACCCCTCCACTTT. This gives the protein CASSLEWGGLGSPLHF.

Of note for this clonotype: Possible read error: a much larger clone is one base away. The chain is built from TRBV30 and TRBJ2-5, with 7 bases fitting TRBD1. CDR1 and CDR2 from the germline V gene are GTSNPN and SVGIG (reference sequence). This CDR3 comprises 14 residues. The CDR3 here is CAWSSGQSQETQHF. CDR3 nucleotide sequence: TGTGCCTGGAGCTCGGGACAGTCCCAAGAGACCCAGCACTTC. Variable domain in full (rest from reference TRBV30 and TRBJ2-5): SQTIHQWPATLVQPVGSPLSLECTVEGTSNPNLYWYRQAAGRGLQLLFYSVGIGQISSEVPQNLSASRPQDRQFILSSKKLLLSDSGFYLCAWSSGQSQETQHFGPGTRLLVL.

To note about this clonotype: A much larger clone lies one base from this, so it may be a read error. The chain combines TRBV24-1 with TRBJ2-5; TRBD2 matches 9 bases. Germline assignment: CDR1 KGHDR and CDR2 SFDVKD. The CDR3 consists of 15 residues. CDR3 loop: CATSDLAAGGETRYF. The CDR3 nucleotides are TGTGCCACCAGTGATTTGGCCGCGGGAGGGGAGACCCGGTACTTC.

This clonotype was recorded many times. This rearrangement joins TRBV11-2 to TRBJ1-4; D is ambiguous. Germline-derived CDR1 and CDR2 are SGHAT and FQNNGV. The CDR3 totals 12 residues. Trimming cost V 4 bases and J 7 bases, with 7 bases left between them. Here the CDR3 DNA reads TGTGCCAGCAGCTATCGTGGTGAAAAACTGTTTTTT. Amino acids: CASSYRGEKLFF.